This TCR beta chain was profiled in a study of beta chain features in type 1 diabetes. The study's findings and limits: For Type 1 diabetes patients, all four CD4+ subsets carried TCRB CDR3s that were moderately but significantly shorter.

Germline V lookup: CDR1 LGHNA, CDR2 YSLEER. Germline trimming cut 5 bases from V and 7 bases from J; bases unmatched to any gene: 12. The CDR3 length is 16 residues. This clone was counted between two and nine times. Its antigen is currently unknown. The whole isolated RNA underwent reverse transcription, so sequencing captured expressed TCRB transcripts. Clones were read by immunoSEQ multiplex PCR, and TCRdb kept only the in-frame ones, dropping some. The sample includes about 340,000 clones, over 7% of them seen just once. The chain joins TRBV4-3 to TRBJ1-4; 8 bases fit TRBD1. The clonotype originates from a man aged 30 to 39 with type 1 diabetes. The specimen was central memory CD4+ T cells from blood. This chain's CDR3 is CASSKLLGTGSEKLFF. DNA for the CDR3: TGCGCCAGCAGCAAACTACTCGGGACAGGCAGTGAAAAACTGTTTTTT.